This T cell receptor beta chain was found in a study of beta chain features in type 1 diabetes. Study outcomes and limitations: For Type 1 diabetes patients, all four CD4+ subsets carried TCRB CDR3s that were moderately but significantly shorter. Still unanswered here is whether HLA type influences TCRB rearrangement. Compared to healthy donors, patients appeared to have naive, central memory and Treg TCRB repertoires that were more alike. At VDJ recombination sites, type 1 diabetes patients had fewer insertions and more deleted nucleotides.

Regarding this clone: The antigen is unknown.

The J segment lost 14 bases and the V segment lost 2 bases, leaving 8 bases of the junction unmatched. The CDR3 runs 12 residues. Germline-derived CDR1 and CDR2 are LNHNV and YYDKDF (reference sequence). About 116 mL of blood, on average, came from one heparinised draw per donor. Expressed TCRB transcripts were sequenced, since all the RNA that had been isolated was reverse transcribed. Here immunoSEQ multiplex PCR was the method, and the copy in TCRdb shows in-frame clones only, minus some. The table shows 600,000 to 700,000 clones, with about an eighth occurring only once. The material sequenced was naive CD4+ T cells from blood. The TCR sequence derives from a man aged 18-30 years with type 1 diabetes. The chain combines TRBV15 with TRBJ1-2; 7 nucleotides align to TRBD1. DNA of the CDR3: TGTGCCACCAGCAGATCGGACAGGCTACATACCTTC. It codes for CATSRSDRLHTF.